The rows below give T cell receptor beta chains drawn from one sample of a study of blood T cell repertoires in COVID-19. Using immunoSEQ multiplex PCR, the repertoire was profiled, and TCRdb retains in-frame clones only, with some absent. The profile shows about 320,000 clones, about nine tenths of them singletons. The sample taken for sequencing was PBMCs or T cells enriched from blood (not recorded which). The receptor source for this set is a woman aged 18-35 years who had recovered from COVID-19. Each CDR3 is given with its conserved first and last residue.

cdr3_length: 14
v_call: TRBV27
cdr3_aa: CASRLAGLVDTQYF

cdr3_length: 16
v_call: TRBV19
cdr3_aa: CASTPWRGWGYNEQFF

cdr3_length: 13
v_call: TRBV7-9
cdr3_aa: CASSHEGGHEQYF

cdr3_length: 14
v_call: TRBV19
cdr3_aa: CASSINKGVQPQHF

cdr3_length: 12
v_call: TRBV2
cdr3_aa: CASTPAEGTQYF

cdr3_length: 13
v_call: TRBV30
cdr3_aa: CAWGAGESQPQHF

cdr3_length: 12
v_call: TRBV18
cdr3_aa: CASSPLSYEQYF

cdr3_length: 13
v_call: TRBV4-1
cdr3_aa: CASSRGEGSPLHF

cdr3_length: 15
v_call: TRBV10-2
cdr3_aa: CASIPGQDMNTEAFF

cdr3_length: 15
v_call: TRBV7-2
cdr3_aa: CASSLFQGGGNTIYF

cdr3_length: 15
v_call: TRBV9
cdr3_aa: CASSSQGTGVTEAFF

cdr3_length: 13
v_call: TRBV18
cdr3_aa: CALARDSYNEQFF

cdr3_length: 16
v_call: TRBV28
cdr3_aa: CASSYQAGGGTYEQYF

cdr3_length: 12
v_call: TRBV6-5
cdr3_aa: CASSIMYNEQFF

cdr3_length: 14
v_call: TRBV10-1
cdr3_aa: CASSDPSATYEQYF

cdr3_length: 16
v_call: TRBV11-3
cdr3_aa: CASSSTSGSPYNEQFF

cdr3_length: 16
v_call: TRBV18
cdr3_aa: CASSPQGDRGNTEAFF

cdr3_length: 16
v_call: TRBV4-1
cdr3_aa: CASSQFDRGLADTQYF

cdr3_length: 13
v_call: TRBV25-1
cdr3_aa: CATTGTANTEAFF

cdr3_length: 15
v_call: TRBV3-1/TRBV3-2
cdr3_aa: CASSRDREVRYGYTF

cdr3_length: 15
v_call: TRBV6-5
cdr3_aa: CASSSRGLGGNEQFF

cdr3_length: 17
v_call: TRBV10-3
cdr3_aa: CAISEQGRVGYNSPLHF

cdr3_length: 12
v_call: TRBV7-8
cdr3_aa: CASSRFGGLAFF

cdr3_length: 16
v_call: TRBV11-2
cdr3_aa: CASSWVSSGVAGEQYF

cdr3_length: 16
v_call: TRBV9
cdr3_aa: CASSVDPIRVNYGYTF

cdr3_length: 13
v_call: TRBV12-3/TRBV12-4
cdr3_aa: CASSLMVTYGYTF

cdr3_length: 17
v_call: TRBV18
cdr3_aa: CASSPMGQGAQVGEQYF

cdr3_length: 14
v_call: TRBV13
cdr3_aa: CASSFGQPAYGYTF

cdr3_length: 16
v_call: TRBV13
cdr3_aa: CASSLIFGQGAPEAFF

cdr3_length: 15
v_call: TRBV6-2/TRBV6-3
cdr3_aa: CASSPTRQGKAEAFF

cdr3_length: 16
v_call: TRBV6-4
cdr3_aa: CASSPRGGRASDEQFF

cdr3_length: 17
v_call: TRBV28
cdr3_aa: CASMGDRDMAMGQPQHF

cdr3_length: 15
v_call: TRBV4-2
cdr3_aa: CASSQEWTSGYEQYF

cdr3_length: 15
v_call: TRBV6-5
cdr3_aa: CASSYTGGAGRTTFF

cdr3_length: 12
v_call: TRBV4-1
cdr3_aa: CASSFRRSEQFF

cdr3_length: 18
v_call: TRBV3-1/TRBV3-2
cdr3_aa: CASSYSADSGGAGDTQYF

cdr3_length: 12
v_call: TRBV21-1
cdr3_aa: CALPSDKETQYF

cdr3_length: 15
v_call: TRBV27
cdr3_aa: CASSLRGLLNTEAFF

cdr3_length: 13
v_call: TRBV19
cdr3_aa: CASSEDSENEQFF

cdr3_length: 18
v_call: TRBV10-3
cdr3_aa: CAISESLPGLGAGNEQFF

cdr3_length: 14
v_call: TRBV30
cdr3_aa: CAWRGTGATDTQYF

cdr3_length: 13
v_call: TRBV12-3/TRBV12-4
cdr3_aa: CASSLLSGQPQHF